A selection of T cell receptor beta chains follows, all from one sample in a study of cytomegalovirus exposure and HLA in healthy donors. The table came from immunoSEQ multiplex PCR; TCRdb's copy has only in-frame clones and leaves some out. The table includes about 100,000 clones, around 78% detected once. Sequenced material: PBMCs. These receptor sequences come from a man aged 30 to 39 in good health and CMV-seronegative. The CDR3 runs from the conserved cysteine through the conserved F or W. Fields, in order: clone size, J gene, D gene, V gene, CDR3 protein, CDR3 DNA. A D gene is named only where the DNA matches it firmly. Some rows have no size entry. The others give once, few or many, or a class for an expanded clone.

. | TRBJ1-2 | TRBD1 | TRBV29-1 | CSVDSDREGGNYGYTF | TGCAGCGTTGATTCGGACAGGGAGGGGGGGAACTATGGCTACACCTTC
. | TRBJ2-7 | . | TRBV6-1 | CASSEALPRSSYEQYF | TGTGCCAGCAGTGAAGCTCTCCCCAGGTCCTCCTACGAGCAGTACTTC
few | TRBJ1-1 | . | TRBV7-2 | CASSSRSTGEAFF | TGTGCCAGCAGCTCCCGGTCGACAGGTGAAGCTTTCTTT
. | TRBJ1-1 | . | TRBV5-1 | CASSSGPTNTEAFF | TGCGCCAGCAGTTCTGGCCCCACGAACACTGAAGCTTTCTTT
. | TRBJ2-7 | TRBD2 | TRBV7-3 | CASSLGGGPGYEQYF | TGTGCCAGCAGCTTAGGCGGGGGGCCAGGGTACGAGCAGTACTTC
. | TRBJ2-6 | . | TRBV5-1 | CASSSINQWSGAGANVLTF | TGCGCCAGCAGCTCAATAAATCAATGGTCGGGAGCAGGGGCCAACGTCCTGACTTTC
. | TRBJ2-4 | TRBD1 | TRBV6-1 | CASSETGAGQYF | TGTGCCAGCAGTGAAACAGGGGCGGGTCAGTACTTC
. | TRBJ2-1 | . | TRBV29-1 | CSVPALSGYNEQFF | TGCAGCGTCCCCGCACTTAGCGGCTACAATGAGCAGTTCTTC
. | TRBJ2-7 | TRBD2 | TRBV29-1 | CSVTIGTSVSEQYF | TGCAGCGTCACTATCGGGACTAGCGTCAGCGAGCAGTACTTC
. | TRBJ1-5 | . | TRBV7-2 | CASSFAGGREQPQHF | TGTGCCAGCAGCTTCGCCGGGGGGCGGGAGCAGCCCCAGCATTTT
few | TRBJ2-7 | TRBD2 | TRBV6-1 | CASSELQLSGRSYEQYF | TGTGCCAGCAGTGAACTCCAGCTTAGCGGGAGGTCCTACGAGCAGTACTTC
. | TRBJ1-1 | . | TRBV15 | CATSLLSTTEAFF | TGTGCCACCAGCCTGCTCTCAACAACTGAAGCTTTCTTT
. | TRBJ1-1 | . | TRBV18 | CASSPPKNTEAFF | TGTGCCAGCTCACCACCCAAGAACACTGAAGCTTTCTTT
. | TRBJ2-2 | TRBD2 | TRBV4-2 | CASSQASGGTGELFF | TGTGCCAGCAGCCAAGCTAGCGGGGGCACCGGGGAGCTGTTTTTT
. | TRBJ1-2 | TRBD1 | TRBV5-1 | CASSLGTGLPYGYTF | TGCGCCAGCAGTTTAGGGACAGGCCTTCCCTATGGCTACACCTTC
. | TRBJ2-1 | TRBD2 | TRBV5-4 | CASRGASGSSYNEQFF | TGTGCCAGCAGGGGGGCTAGCGGGAGCTCCTACAATGAGCAGTTCTTC
. | TRBJ1-2 | TRBD1 | TRBV7-9 | CASSQHRDRESYGYTF | TGTGCCAGCAGCCAACACCGGGACAGGGAGAGTTATGGCTACACCTTC
. | TRBJ2-1 | TRBD2 | TRBV9 | CASSVGKASGGPYNEQFF | TGTGCCAGCAGCGTAGGGAAAGCTAGCGGGGGTCCATACAATGAGCAGTTCTTC
. | TRBJ2-1 | TRBD1 | TRBV19 | CASSPGTVGYNEQFF | TGTGCCAGTAGTCCCGGGACAGTGGGGTACAATGAGCAGTTCTTC
. | TRBJ2-7 | TRBD2 | TRBV5-1 | CASSTTSGRLEQYF | TGCGCCAGCAGCACTACTAGCGGGAGGCTCGAGCAGTACTTC
. | TRBJ2-1 | TRBD2 | TRBV7-3 | CASSLNPTSGANNEQFF | TGTGCCAGCAGCTTAAACCCTACTAGCGGGGCAAACAATGAGCAGTTCTTC
. | TRBJ2-1 | . | TRBV11-2 | CASSPAYEQFF | TGTGCCAGCAGCCCCGCGTATGAGCAGTTCTTC
. | TRBJ2-7 | TRBD2 | TRBV28 | CASIAGLAGVSYEQYF | TGTGCCAGCATTGCGGGACTAGCGGGAGTCAGCTACGAGCAGTACTTC
few | TRBJ2-1 | TRBD1 | TRBV7-9 | CASSPEDRGSNEQFF | TGTGCCAGCAGCCCCGAGGACAGGGGGTCCAATGAGCAGTTCTTC
. | TRBJ2-7 | TRBD2 | TRBV7-9 | CASSPGLAGVHEQYF | TGTGCCAGCAGCCCGGGACTAGCGGGAGTCCACGAGCAGTACTTC
few | TRBJ2-1 | . | TRBV15 | CATSKRLQYNEQFF | TGTGCCACCAGCAAGAGGTTGCAGTACAATGAGCAGTTCTTC
. | TRBJ1-4 | . | TRBV6-6 | CASKQGNEKLFF | TGTGCCAGCAAGCAGGGAAATGAAAAACTGTTTTTT
. | TRBJ1-5 | TRBD1 | TRBV2 | CASTAVDRDDQPQHF | TGTGCCAGCACCGCCGTGGACAGGGACGATCAGCCCCAGCATTTT
. | TRBJ2-1 | TRBD2 | TRBV5-1 | CASSGLAGGLRNEQFF | TGCGCCAGCAGCGGACTAGCGGGAGGGCTCCGCAATGAGCAGTTCTTC
. | TRBJ2-5 | TRBD2 | TRBV9 | CASSAGLAGSFEETQYF | TGTGCCAGCAGCGCGGGACTAGCGGGGAGCTTCGAAGAGACCCAGTACTTC
. | TRBJ1-1 | . | TRBV27 | CASQFLGGVEAFF | TGTGCCAGCCAGTTCTTGGGGGGGGTTGAAGCTTTCTTT
. | TRBJ2-3 | TRBD1 | TRBV7-3 | CASSGGQPSTDTQYF | TGTGCCAGCAGCGGGGGACAGCCTAGCACAGATACGCAGTATTTT
few | TRBJ2-6 | . | TRBV6-1 | CASSARDFSGANVLTF | TGTGCCAGCAGTGCCAGGGACTTTTCTGGGGCCAACGTCCTGACTTTC
. | TRBJ1-5 | TRBD1 | TRBV10-2 | CASSDGDRLYQPQHF | TGCGCCAGCAGTGATGGGGACAGACTTTATCAGCCCCAGCATTTT
few | TRBJ2-5 | . | TRBV28 | CVSSFVGGVETQYF | TGTGTCAGCAGTTTCGTTGGCGGGGTGGAGACCCAGTACTTC
. | TRBJ2-1 | . | TRBV6-1 | CASSQEQINTGLLLYNEQFF | TGTGCCAGCAGTCAAGAACAGATCAATACAGGTTTGCTACTCTACAATGAGCAGTTCTTC
. | TRBJ2-1 | . | TRBV7-9 | CASSLGGRNEQFF | TGTGCCAGCAGCTTAGGAGGCCGCAATGAGCAGTTCTTC
. | TRBJ2-2 | TRBD1 | TRBV5-6 | CASSLRDRGLTGELFF | TGTGCCAGCAGCTTGCGAGACAGGGGGCTCACCGGGGAGCTGTTTTTT
. | TRBJ2-2 | . | TRBV2 | CASTKADGTNTGELFF | TGTGCCAGCACCAAAGCGGACGGGACAAACACCGGGGAGCTGTTTTTT
. | TRBJ1-1 | . | TRBV7-6 | CASSLDEGFGTEAFF | TGTGCCAGCAGCTTAGATGAGGGATTCGGCACTGAAGCTTTCTTT
. | TRBJ1-2 | . | TRBV7-3 | CASSLNSREGYGYTF | TGTGCCAGCAGCTTAAACTCCAGGGAGGGATATGGCTACACCTTC
. | TRBJ2-7 | . | TRBV6-1 | CASTGAGQLGYEQYF | TGTGCCAGCACGGGGGCGGGACAGCTTGGCTACGAGCAGTACTTC
. | TRBJ1-4 | TRBD1 | TRBV5-1 | CASSSQGAEEKLFF | TGCGCCAGCAGCTCACAGGGGGCGGAGGAAAAACTGTTTTTT
. | TRBJ1-2 | . | TRBV7-9 | CASSFGEAFGYTF | TGTGCCAGCAGCTTCGGGGAAGCCTTTGGCTACACCTTC
. | TRBJ2-1 | . | TRBV5-4 | CASSSQGGVINEQFF | TGTGCCAGCAGCTCCCAAGGAGGAGTGATCAATGAGCAGTTCTTC
. | TRBJ2-2 | TRBD2 | TRBV9 | CASSARTSGTGELFF | TGTGCCAGCAGCGCCCGGACTAGCGGCACCGGGGAGCTGTTTTTT
once | TRBJ1-1 | TRBD1 | TRBV5-5 | CASSSPPTGDAFF | TGTGCCAGCAGCTCACCACCAACAGGGGATGCTTTCTTT
. | TRBJ2-7 | TRBD2 | TRBV28 | CASSTFGAGRVEQYF | TGTGCCAGCAGTACCTTTGGAGCGGGGCGGGTTGAGCAGTACTTC
. | TRBJ2-5 | TRBD2 | TRBV5-4 | CASSSPGTSGQETQYF | TGTGCCAGCAGCTCCCCCGGGACTAGCGGACAAGAGACCCAGTACTTC
. | TRBJ2-1 | . | TRBV5-6 | CASSLVRGWNEQFF | TGTGCCAGCAGCTTGGTTAGGGGATGGAATGAGCAGTTCTTC
few | TRBJ2-5 | TRBD1 | TRBV4-1 | CASSHVGQGLETQYF | TGCGCCAGCAGCCATGTGGGACAGGGTTTAGAGACCCAGTACTTC
. | TRBJ1-4 | . | TRBV6-1 | CASSVSLSNEKLFF | TGTGCCAGCAGTGTATCGCTATCGAATGAAAAACTGTTTTTT
. | TRBJ2-3 | . | TRBV30 | CAVRQALSSTDTQYF | TGTGCCGTCAGACAGGCTCTTTCTAGCACAGATACGCAGTATTTT
. | TRBJ2-3 | . | TRBV10-3 | CAIRDTPGREGTDTQYF | TGTGCCATCAGGGACACTCCAGGGCGGGAAGGCACAGATACGCAGTATTTT